This TCR beta chain was found in a study of T cell changes during pregnancy in multiple sclerosis. Only in-frame clones appear in the TCRdb table, and some are missing; sequencing was by immunoSEQ multiplex PCR. The sample has fewer than 85,000 clones, 90% to 95% seen once. Germline CDR1 reads MNHEY; CDR2 reads SMNVEV (reference sequence). V lost 5 bases and J lost 0, with 11 bases in between. CDR3 size: 14 residues. The chain uses TRBV27 and TRBJ2-7; D may be TRBD2 (5 bases). The clonotype was recovered from a female donor in good health, enrolled as a control in a pregnancy study. Sequenced material: peripheral blood, taken in the first trimester of pregnancy. The CDR3 DNA sequence: TGTGCCAGCAGTAGGGAGTTTTTCTCCTACGAGCAGTACTTC. This gives the protein CASSREFFSYEQYF.